These 22 T cell receptor beta chains came from one sample sequenced in a study of blood T cell repertoires in COVID-19. Only in-frame clones appear in the TCRdb table, and some are missing; sequencing was by immunoSEQ multiplex PCR. The sample has 150,000 to 200,000 clones, around 80% seen once. Sequences were obtained from peripheral blood. Every receptor here comes from a woman in her seventies who had recovered from COVID-19.

To note about this clone: A read error may account for a junction end that differs from germline. The chain employs TRBV10-1 and TRBJ1-3; possible D gene TRBD1, 6 bases. In germline, CDR1 is WNHNN, CDR2 SYGVQD (reference sequence). The CDR3 runs to 13 residues. In DNA, the CDR3 is TGCGCCAGCAGTGAGTCGGGGGCAAACCCCATATATTTT. Translation: CASSESGANPIYF.

The chain is built from TRBV4-1 and TRBJ1-2; D unresolved. Trimming took 0 bases from V and 5 from J, leaving 16 bases between them. CDR3 length equals 16 residues. Germline V gives CDR1 MGHRA, CDR2 YSYEKL. CDR3 sequence: CASSQEPRAGPYGYTF. The CDR3 DNA sequence: TGCGCCAGCAGCCAAGAGCCCCGGGCGGGCCCTTATGGCTACACCTTC.

Details on this clone: Distinct nucleotide sequences in the sample also encode this CDR3. J is TRBJ2-7 and V is TRBV5-1; 8 bases are shared with TRBD1. The CDR3 sequence is 15 residues long. Germline V CDR1 and CDR2: SGHRS, YFSETQ. Trimming removed 4 bases from V and 0 bases from J; junction bases left unmatched: 6. CDR3 coding DNA: TGCGCCAGCAGCCCACGACAGGGGAGCTCCTACGAGCAGTACTTC. It is translated as CASSPRQGSSYEQYF.

This clone was counted a single time. The chain uses TRBV18 and TRBJ1-5; possible D gene TRBD1, 5 bases. This CDR3 contains 14 residues. CDR1 is KGHSH, CDR2 LQKENI, per germline. The germline V and J ends were trimmed by 2 bases and 5 bases, with 10 bases remaining between them. This CDR3 reads CASSPGTGDQPQHF. The CDR3 DNA follows: TGTGCCAGCTCACCAGGAACAGGAGATCAGCCCCAGCATTTT.

This chain links TRBV12-5 with TRBJ2-5, with D unclear. The CDR3 sequence is 13 residues long. Trimming removed 1 base from V and 2 bases from J, with 5 bases in between. Germline CDR1 is LGHNT and CDR2 is FRNRAP. The DNA for the CDR3 is TGTGCTAGTGGTTTGGGGCAGCAAGAGACCCAGTACTTC. Its translation is CASGLGQQETQYF.

The rearrangement uses TRBV5-4 and TRBJ2-3; 11 bases agree with TRBD2. The CDR3 has 16 residues. The germline CDR1 and CDR2 sequences are SGHNT and YYREEE (reference sequence). The J segment lost 6 bases and the V segment lost 5 bases, leaving 11 bases of the junction unmatched. The CDR3 region has the DNA TGTGCCAGCAGACCTGGTGTAGCGGGAGGGCGGGATACGCAGTATTTT. Translation gives CASRPGVAGGRDTQYF.

The chain couples TRBV6-2 or TRBV6-3 to TRBJ2-3; D is perhaps TRBD2 (6 bases). V lost 5 bases and J 0 bases, leaving 9 bases between the germline ends. CDR3 length: 14 amino acids. Per the germline V gene, CDR1 is MNHEY and CDR2 is SVGEGT. CDR3 amino acids: CASSNSGSTDTQYF. The CDR3 bases are TGTGCCAGCAGTAACAGCGGGAGCACAGATACGCAGTATTTT.

This chain links TRBV20-1 with TRBJ1-2, with 7 bases matching TRBD1. The germline V gene encodes CDR1 DFQATT and CDR2 SNEGSKA (reference sequence). The CDR3 is 13 amino acids. V shed 3 bases and J 5 bases; nucleotides not matched to a gene: 6. The CDR3 nucleotides read TGCAGTGCTAGTTCCGGGACAGTATATGGCTACACCTTC. Its translation is CSASSGTVYGYTF.

CDR3 loop: CASSRRVASSYEQYF. The CDR3 coding sequence is TGTGCCAGCAGCCGCAGGGTGGCATCCTCCTACGAGCAGTACTTC. The V and J genes are TRBV7-2 and TRBJ2-7; TRBD1 is a possible D gene (5 bases). Per germline, CDR1 SGHTA and CDR2 FQGNSA. CDR3 length: 15 amino acids. V shed 5 bases and J shed 0 bases, with 14 bases lying between them.

The rearrangement uses TRBV5-1 and TRBJ1-3, with a weak D call TRBD1 (6 bases). The CDR3 covers 14 residues. V lost 0 bases to trimming and J lost 4 bases, with 8 bases between them. CDR1 and CDR2 from the germline V gene are SGHRS and YFSETQ. Here the CDR3 DNA reads TGCGCCAGCAGCTTGGGGGGACACGGAAACACCATATATTTT. This translates into CASSLGGHGNTIYF.

The gene calls are TRBV11-1 and TRBJ2-1; the D gene is possibly TRBD2 (5 bases). There are 14 residues in the CDR3. V shed 8 bases and J shed 7 bases, with 18 bases lying between them. CDR1 is SGHAT, CDR2 FQDESV, per germline (reference sequence). The CDR3 sequence: CASEGLRWLNEQFF. For the CDR3, the DNA is TGTGCCAGCGAGGGTTTGAGGTGGCTGAATGAGCAGTTCTTC.

The rearrangement joins TRBV9 to TRBJ1-3; 7 bases map to TRBD1. V shed 4 bases and J 4 bases; nucleotides not matched to a gene: 5. The CDR3 consists of 14 residues. The germline gives CDR1 SGDLS, CDR2 YYNGEE. CDR3 DNA: TGTGCCAGCAGCAACCCAGGGGGGGGAAACACCATATATTTT. It translates to CASSNPGGGNTIYF.

This clone was seen a handful of times. The chain carries TRBV3-1 (or the pseudogene TRBV3-2) and TRBJ1-5; TRBD1 agrees at 8 bases. V was clipped by 0 bases and J by 9 bases; unmatched bases: 7. The CDR3 consists of 15 residues. Germline V gene lookup returns CDR1 LGHDT and CDR2 YNNKEL (reference sequence). The CDR3 DNA is TGTGCCAGCAGCCAAGATGGGACAGGTGGTAGGCCCCAGCATTTT. Its protein is CASSQDGTGGRPQHF.

The rearrangement links TRBV10-2 to TRBJ1-2; no firm D call. Trimming took 2 bases from V and 3 from J, leaving 10 bases between them. From germline, CDR1 is WSHSY and CDR2 SAAADI. This CDR3 region has 14 residues. CDR3 DNA: TGCGCCAGCAGTGAGGGGCAGGCCTACTATGGCTACACCTTC. Its translation: CASSEGQAYYGYTF.

The gene calls are TRBV5-1 and TRBJ1-1; tentatively, D is TRBD1 (6 bases). This CDR3 is built from 15 residues. Trimming left V 4 bases short and J 4 bases short, with 17 bases between. Germline V gene sequence: CDR1 SGHRS, CDR2 YFSETQ. CDR3 loop: CASSPGQYGGTEAFF. The CDR3 nucleotides are TGCGCCAGCAGCCCCGGACAGTACGGAGGCACTGAAGCTTTCTTT.

The V call is TRBV7-6, the J call TRBJ2-1; no definite D call. Trimming removed 1 base at V and 2 bases at J, with 12 bases between. Germline values: CDR1 SGHVS, CDR2 FNYEAQ. CDR3 length equals 16 residues. Here the CDR3 reads CASSLGGLPAYNEQFF. The CDR3 nucleotides are TGTGCCAGCAGCTTAGGAGGTCTCCCGGCCTACAATGAGCAGTTCTTC.

This chain connects TRBV2 to TRBJ1-2; 7 nucleotides agree with TRBD1. V shed 5 bases and J 3 bases; nucleotides not matched to a gene: 3. The germline V gene has CDR1 SNHLY and CDR2 FYNNEI. CDR3 size: 13 residues. The CDR3 is CASSRDRDYGYTF. The CDR3 DNA is TGTGCCAGCAGTCGCGACAGGGACTATGGCTACACCTTC.

The rearrangement links TRBV11-2 to TRBJ2-2, with no clear D. The CDR3 runs to 13 residues. V gave up 5 bases and J gave up 4 bases, with 8 bases separating them. The V gene's germline CDR1 is SGHAT and CDR2 FQNNGV. This CDR3 reads CASSPRSTGELFF. The CDR3 DNA sequence: TGTGCCAGCAGCCCCCGGAGCACCGGGGAGCTGTTTTTT.

The V gene is TRBV3-1 (or the pseudogene TRBV3-2), the J gene TRBJ2-6, with TRBD1 matching over 11 bases. V dropped 0 bases and J dropped 1; count of bases not matched to a gene: 5. The CDR3 contains 19 residues. Looked up from germline, CDR1 is LGHDT and CDR2 is YNNKEL (reference sequence). CDR3 DNA sequence: TGTGCCAGCAGCCAAGATTGGGGACAGGGGGGTTCTGGGGCCAACGTCCTGACTTTC. As protein: CASSQDWGQGGSGANVLTF.

The chain carries TRBV5-1 and TRBJ2-5; a possible D gene is TRBD2 (5 bases). The CDR3 spans 13 residues. With 5 bases removed from V and 1 base from J, the gap between germline ends came to 9 bases. Per germline, CDR1 SGHRS and CDR2 YFSETQ. The CDR3 loop is CASRLGGQETQYF. The CDR3, as DNA: TGCGCCAGCAGACTAGGAGGCCAAGAGACCCAGTACTTC.

The chain is built from TRBV6-5 and TRBJ1-3; TRBD1 might be the D (5 bases). The CDR3 has 12 residues. The V gene lost 7 bases and the J gene lost 4 bases, with 8 bases spanning the gap. CDR1 MNHEY and CDR2 SVGAGI come from the germline V gene. The CDR3 bases are TGTGCCAGCAAGGGGCGGGGAAACACCATATATTTT. It codes for CASKGRGNTIYF.

The chain uses TRBV30 and TRBJ1-2; D might be TRBD1 (5 bases). The ends were cut back, 3 bases at V and 11 bases at J, with 16 bases in the middle. The germline V gene has CDR1 GTSNPN and CDR2 SVGIG (reference sequence). This CDR3 has 12 residues. The CDR3: CAWSPGGAGYTF. The CDR3 DNA reads as TGTGCCTGGAGCCCTGGGGGAGCGGGGTACACCTTC.